Listed here are 24 T cell receptor beta chains from one sample, sequenced in a study of blood T cell repertoires in COVID-19. Libraries were prepared by immunoSEQ multiplex PCR; TCRdb keeps only in-frame clonotypes and omits some of them. The table has 250,000 to 350,000 clones, roughly 90% seen once. Sequenced input: PBMCs or T cells enriched from blood (not recorded which). These receptors all stem from a young woman who had recovered from COVID-19.

V gene TRBV7-2 combines with J gene TRBJ2-3, with D tentatively TRBD2 (5 bases). V lost 5 bases to trimming and J lost 4 bases, with 10 bases between them. In germline, CDR1 is SGHTA, CDR2 FQGNSA. The CDR3 has 13 amino acids. The CDR3 sequence is CASSLGLADTQYF. CDR3 bases: TGTGCCAGCAGCCTCGGACTGGCAGATACGCAGTATTTT. Full variable domain (outside the CDR3, taken from reference TRBV7-2 and TRBJ2-3): GAGVSQSPSNKVTEKGKDVELRCDPISGHTALYWYRQSLGQGLEFLIYFQGNSAPDKSGLPSDRFSAERTGGSVSTLTIQRTQQEDSAVYLCASSLGLADTQYFGPGTRLTVL.

This clone has only a few counts. This chain uses TRBV6-5 with TRBJ1-6, with D unresolved. V lost 6 bases, J lost 14 bases, and 17 bases lay in between. This CDR3 region has 13 residues. Germline lookup yields CDR1 MNHEY and CDR2 SVGAGI. The CDR3 here is CASRPSETGALHF. CDR3 coding DNA: TGTGCCAGCAGGCCCTCAGAAACCGGGGCCCTCCACTTT.

CDR3 protein: CASSTYTSGSSYEQYF. DNA for the CDR3: TGTGCCAGTAGTACTTATACTAGCGGAAGCTCCTACGAGCAGTACTTC. The chain recombines TRBV19 with TRBJ2-7; 8 bases align to TRBD2. V lost 4 bases and J lost 0; bases outside the gene matches: 8. This CDR3 is 16 amino acids long. Germline V gene data show CDR1 as LNHDA and CDR2 as SQIVND (reference sequence).

The chain recombines TRBV29-1 with TRBJ1-1, with a weak D call TRBD1 (6 bases). CDR1 and CDR2 (germline): SQVTM, ANQGSEA. The CDR3 sequence is 12 residues long. The germline V and J ends were trimmed by 7 bases and 6 bases, with 15 bases remaining between them. DNA of the CDR3: TGCAGCGCTGGACAGAATGATGCTGAAGCTTTCTTT. This translates into CSAGQNDAEAFF.

The chain uses TRBV18 and TRBJ1-1, with unresolved D. This CDR3 spans 14 amino acids. Per germline, CDR1 KGHSH and CDR2 LQKENI. Deletions cut 2 bases from V and 5 bases from J, with 12 bases between. The CDR3 sequence: CASSPVAGGTEAFF. The DNA for the CDR3 is TGTGCCAGCTCACCAGTAGCGGGCGGGACTGAAGCTTTCTTT. Full variable domain (rest looked up from reference TRBV18 and TRBJ1-1): NAGVMQNPRHLVRRRGQEARLRCSPMKGHSHVYWYRQLPEEGLKFMVYLQKENIIDESGMPKERFSAEFPKEGPSILRIQQVVRGDSAAYFCASSPVAGGTEAFFGQGTRLTVV.

This chain joins TRBV6-2 or TRBV6-3 and TRBJ1-1; tentative D call: TRBD1 (5 bases). With 5 bases removed from V and 5 bases from J, the gap between germline ends came to 18 bases. CDR1 and CDR2 from the germline V gene are MNHEY and SVGEGT. CDR3 length equals 15 residues. As DNA, the CDR3 is TGTGCCAGCAGTGGCCAAACCCGGAGGGGAACTGAAGCTTTCTTT. Amino acids: CASSGQTRRGTEAFF.

This chain joins TRBV6-2 or TRBV6-3 and TRBJ1-2; the match to TRBD1 covers 7 bases. With 2 bases clipped from V and 4 bases from J, the junction kept 7 bases outside the gene matches. The CDR3 spans 15 residues. CDR1 and CDR2 (germline): MNHEY, SVGEGT. The CDR3 sequence: CASSYGQGVFYGYTF. CDR3 DNA: TGTGCCAGCAGTTACGGGCAGGGGGTATTCTATGGCTACACCTTC.

The chain carries TRBV19 and TRBJ2-5, with TRBD1 as a possible D gene (5 bases). Trimming removed 4 bases at V and 3 bases at J, with 6 bases between. CDR1 LNHDA and CDR2 SQIVND come from the germline V gene (reference sequence). The CDR3 contains 12 residues. The CDR3 region has the DNA TGTGCCAGTAGTAAGGGGAAAGAGACCCAGTACTTC. Translating it yields CASSKGKETQYF.

The chain recombines TRBV3-1 (or the pseudogene TRBV3-2) with TRBJ1-3; D perhaps matches TRBD1 (6 bases). The CDR3 is 15 residues long. Germline-derived CDR1 and CDR2 are LGHDT and YNNKEL (reference sequence). Trimming took 2 bases from V and 2 from J, leaving 10 bases between them. DNA for the CDR3: TGTGCCAGCAGCCAAAACAGGGATACTGGAAACACCATATATTTT. Amino acid sequence: CASSQNRDTGNTIYF.

This chain joins TRBV5-1 and TRBJ2-7; TRBD2 is a possible D gene (5 bases). Germline V gene lookup returns CDR1 SGHRS and CDR2 YFSETQ. This CDR3 is 13 amino acids long. Trimming left V 0 bases short and J 7 bases short, with 11 bases between. The CDR3 DNA reads as TGCGCCAGCAGCTTGGGAACAGCGGAAGAGCAGTACTTC. It specifies CASSLGTAEEQYF.

The V and J genes are TRBV9 and TRBJ2-1; D is undetermined. V was pared by 3 bases and J by 7 bases, with 11 bases between. The V gene's germline CDR1 is SGDLS and CDR2 YYNGEE. This CDR3 is 13 amino acids long. The CDR3 region is CASSGAAGNEQFF. The CDR3 DNA follows: TGTGCCAGCAGCGGCGCCGCCGGTAATGAGCAGTTCTTC.

The gene calls are TRBV19 and TRBJ2-1, with D possibly TRBD1 on 5 matching bases. CDR3 length equals 15 residues. CDR1 is LNHDA and CDR2 is SQIVND in the germline V gene (reference sequence). V was pared by 3 bases and J by 0 bases, with 9 bases between. The chain's CDR3 is CASSMGLDSYNEQFF. The CDR3 DNA reads TGTGCCAGTAGTATGGGGCTCGACTCCTACAATGAGCAGTTCTTC.

V usage is TRBV27 and J usage is TRBJ2-4, with D maybe TRBD2 (5 bases). From germline, CDR1 is MNHEY and CDR2 SMNVEV (reference sequence). The CDR3 sequence is 13 residues long. Trimming left V 5 bases short and J 5 bases short, with 10 bases between. The CDR3 is CASSQLGENIQYF. The CDR3 DNA follows: TGTGCCAGCAGTCAACTAGGAGAAAACATTCAGTACTTC.

The genes are TRBV7-9 and TRBJ1-4; TRBD1 aligns across 10 bases. The CDR3 contains 14 residues. CDR1 and CDR2 from the germline V gene are SEHNR and FQNEAQ (reference sequence). J lost 7 bases, V lost 5 bases, and 4 bases had no gene match. CDR3 sequence (DNA): TGTGCCAGCAGCAGACAGGGGGCGGTTGAAAAACTGTTTTTT. It encodes CASSRQGAVEKLFF.

The DNA for the CDR3 is TGTGCCAGCTCACCTCAGGGTTTCGATGGCTACACCTTC. It is translated as CASSPQGFDGYTF. V gene TRBV18 combines with J gene TRBJ1-2, with D maybe TRBD1 (5 bases). CDR3 size: 13 residues. V shed 3 bases and J shed 6 bases, with 11 bases lying between them. Germline CDR1 and CDR2: KGHSH and LQKENI.

A note on this clone: Mismatch with germline at one junction end may stem from a read error. The rearrangement joins TRBV5-4 to TRBJ1-2; TRBD1 is a possible D gene (6 bases). From germline, CDR1 is SGHNT and CDR2 YYREEE (reference sequence). The CDR3 spans 14 residues. CDR3 region: CASSVLQGNYGYTF. The CDR3 DNA reads TGTGCCAGCAGCGTTTTACAGGGAAACTACGGCTACACCTTC.

This clone was counted once. V usage is TRBV19 and J usage is TRBJ2-5; TRBD2 aligns across 11 bases. V dropped 3 bases and J dropped 5; count of bases not matched to a gene: 11. The CDR3 sequence is 17 residues long. The germline V gene encodes CDR1 LNHDA and CDR2 SQIVND (reference sequence). CDR3: CASSMGSSGRWLETQYF. The CDR3 DNA reads as TGTGCCAGTAGTATGGGATCTAGCGGGAGGTGGTTGGAGACCCAGTACTTC.

In this sample, this clone turned up once. CDR3 bases: TGTGCCAGCAGCTCTCAGGGAACCGGGGAGCTGTTTTTT. It encodes CASSSQGTGELFF. The V and J genes are TRBV28 and TRBJ2-2, with a tentative D call TRBD1 (5 bases). The CDR3 is made up of 13 amino acids. With 6 bases removed from V and 5 bases from J, the gap between germline ends came to 10 bases. Looked up from germline, CDR1 is MDHEN and CDR2 is SYDVKM. The entire variable domain, with the rest obtained from reference TRBV28 and TRBJ2-2, is as follows: DVKVTQSSRYLVKRTGEKVFLECVQDMDHENMFWYRQDPGLGLRLIYFSYDVKMKEKGDIPEGYSVSREKKERFSLILESASTNQTSMYLCASSSQGTGELFFGEGSRLTVL.

This clone was seen once. The V call is TRBV9, the J call TRBJ2-5; 9 bases match TRBD2. After removal of 0 bases from V and 7 bases from J, the junction contained 4 bases not matched to a gene. CDR1 is SGDLS and CDR2 is YYNGEE in the germline V gene. The CDR3 runs to 14 residues. CDR3 sequence: CASSVASGKGTQYF. The DNA of the CDR3 is TGTGCCAGCAGCGTAGCTAGCGGGAAGGGGACCCAGTACTTC.

The J gene is TRBJ1-5, the V gene TRBV6-5; no reliable D call. The CDR3 consists of 14 residues. Looked up from germline, CDR1 is MNHEY and CDR2 is SVGAGI. V lost 8 bases and J 5 bases, leaving 16 bases between the germline ends. The CDR3 DNA reads as TGTGCCAGCCCCCCTACAGACACCTATCAGCCCCAGCATTTT. Residues: CASPPTDTYQPQHF.

The V gene is TRBV7-2, the J gene TRBJ2-5; D ambiguous. Germline-derived CDR1 and CDR2 are SGHTA and FQGNSA. The CDR3 has 14 amino acids. The V end lost 5 bases, the J end lost 2 bases, and 12 bases lay between the germline ends. The CDR3 is CASSPNPVQETQYF. CDR3 sequence (DNA): TGTGCCAGCAGCCCCAACCCAGTACAAGAGACCCAGTACTTC.

This chain connects TRBV23-1 to TRBJ1-6; the match to TRBD1 covers 8 bases. TRBV23-1 has ORF status, its function being uncertain. The CDR3 extends over 16 amino acids. V was clipped by 10 bases and J by 7 bases; unmatched bases: 15. The CDR3 reads CAIPYGATGENSPLHF. The CDR3 DNA reads as TGCGCCATCCCCTACGGGGCGACAGGGGAGAATTCACCCCTCCACTTT.

About this clone itself: The junction and the germline gene differ at one end; a read error may be behind it. V is TRBV27 and J is TRBJ1-3, with D tentatively TRBD1 (6 bases). There are 15 residues in the CDR3. In germline, CDR1 is MNHEY, CDR2 SMNVEV (reference sequence). Here the CDR3 reads CASSTDSNSGNTIYF. The CDR3 coding sequence is TGTGCCAGCAGTACGGACAGTAACTCTGGTAACACCATATATTTT.

V gene TRBV4-2 combines with J gene TRBJ1-1; D not resolved. The CDR3 has 15 residues. V dropped 3 bases and J dropped 0 bases, with 11 bases sitting between them. Per germline, CDR1 LGHNA and CDR2 YNFKEQ. CDR3 residues: CASSQSPTVNTEAFF. The DNA for the CDR3 is TGTGCCAGCAGCCAGTCACCGACTGTGAACACTGAAGCTTTCTTT.